This T cell receptor (beta chain) was captured in a study of OX40 agonist ivuxolimab in advanced cancers. About the study: The eligibility criteria allowed prior anti-PD-1, anti-PD-L1 or anti-CTLA-4 therapy, and approximately 40% had some. Three patients showed partial responses: one hepatocellular carcinoma and two cutaneous melanoma cases.

Germline CDR1 is SGHDN and CDR2 is FVKESK. The CDR3 loop spans 14 amino acids. Whole-study findings and limits: The study observed clonal expansion of CD4+ and CD8+ blood T cells by week 6 at 0.1 to 3.0 mg/kg.

Concerning this clone: As yet, its antigen is unknown. One end of the junction fails to match germline, which may point to a read error.

TCRdb's copy holds only in-frame clones and misses some; the assay was immunoSEQ multiplex PCR. The table records 45,000 to 50,000 clones, 87% of them present only once. The source was CD4+ or CD8+ T cells sorted from blood, collected in a trial of the OX40 agonist ivuxolimab. This sequence was found in an adult with an advanced solid tumor such as melanoma, head and neck, liver or kidney cancer. The rearrangement joins TRBV14 to TRBJ1-2; D is ambiguous. CDR3 DNA sequence: TGTGCCAGCACCCAAGGGTCCGCGGGGTATGGCTACACCTTC. Its protein product is CASTQGSAGYGYTF.